The 5 T cell receptor beta chains reported below all come from one sample, sequenced in a study of cytomegalovirus exposure and HLA in healthy donors. The PCR made use of 60 Vbeta and 13 Jbeta primers. Assay used: immunoSEQ multiplex PCR; TCRdb lists only in-frame clones, some missing. The sample lists nearly 110,000 clones; over 70% were seen once. Sequencing used PBMCs. All receptors derive from a female donor in good health and CMV-seronegative.

This clone was counted only a few times. The CDR3 is CASNPGLSMNTEAFF. As DNA, the CDR3 is TGTGCCAGCAATCCCGGACTGAGTATGAACACTGAAGCTTTCTTT. V is TRBV6-5 and J is TRBJ1-1; D gene unclear. Trimming removed 7 bases from V and 0 bases from J, with 15 bases in between. Germline V CDR1 and CDR2: MNHEY, SVGAGI. The CDR3 totals 15 residues.

The rearrangement joins TRBV14 to TRBJ2-7, with D hard to call. Trimming took off 4 bases at V and 2 bases at J, with 24 bases between the two ends. The CDR3 sequence is 18 residues long. CDR1 and CDR2 from the germline V gene are SGHDN and FVKESK. In DNA, the CDR3 is TGTGCCAGCAGCCGAATGCATGTCGTGCGGATAACCCCCTACGAGCAGTACTTC. This gives the protein CASSRMHVVRITPYEQYF. Full variable domain (missing parts from reference TRBV14 and TRBJ2-7): EAGVTQFPSHSVIEKGQTVTLRCDPISGHDNLYWYRRVMGKEIKFLLHFVKESKQDESGMPNNRFLAERTGGTYSTLKVQPAELEDSGVYFCASSRMHVVRITPYEQYFGPGTRLTVT.

The chain combines TRBV6-4 with TRBJ2-5, with D possibly TRBD1 on 6 matching bases. The CDR3 has 14 residues. Germline V gene sequence: CDR1 MRHNA, CDR2 SNTAGT. V lost 4 bases and J lost 1, with 10 bases in between. CDR3 protein: CASSARTVQETQYF. The CDR3 DNA sequence: TGTGCCAGCAGTGCCAGGACAGTCCAAGAGACCCAGTACTTC.

The chain employs TRBV23-1 and TRBJ1-2, with TRBD1 matching 7 bases. Being an ORF, TRBV23-1 has a function that is uncertain. The junction had 11 bases not matched to a gene; V was cut back by 10 bases and J by 6 bases. CDR3 length equals 13 residues. The CDR3 DNA reads as TGCGCCAACACCACCGGGACAGAAGATGGCTACACCTTC. This sequence encodes CANTTGTEDGYTF.

V and J are TRBV6-5 and TRBJ2-7, with 8 bases matching TRBD1. J lost 2 bases, V lost 6 bases, and 6 bases had no gene match. The CDR3 is made up of 14 amino acids. CDR1 is MNHEY, CDR2 SVGAGI, per germline. The CDR3 protein is CASSLTGAAYEQYF. In DNA, the CDR3 is TGTGCCAGCAGCCTGACAGGGGCGGCCTACGAGCAGTACTTC.